Listed here are 30 T cell receptor beta chains from one sample, sequenced in a study of regulatory T cells in long-lasting Graves disease. HTBI primers from iRepertoire and Arm-PCR of CDR3 regions yielded the TCR beta libraries. TCRdb redid the calling of the multiplex PCR reads with MiXCR, one entry per CDR3 protein. The sample contains about 420,000 distinct CDR3 sequences, less than 20% of which appear only once. The time point was: newly diagnosed GD, antithyroid drugs for less than 3 months. Making the TCR library involved RNA that had been extracted from PBMCs. This sample also belongs to another study, concerning T cells in Graves' hyperthyroidism and ophthalmopathy.

This material consisted of peripheral blood mononuclear cells (PBMCs), taken at new diagnosis, from a patient treated with antithyroid drugs. The receptors derive from a woman under 30 with Graves disease.

This clonotype was detected only a few times. This sequence joins TRBV12-3 or TRBV12-4 and TRBJ1-5; 10 positions match TRBD1. The V segment lost 6 bases and the J segment 0 bases; nucleotides outside the gene matches: 8. This CDR3 spans 17 amino acids. CDR3: CASRRTGGRDSNQPQHF. The CDR3 DNA sequence: TGTGCCAGCAGGAGGACAGGGGGTAGGGATAGCAATCAGCCCCAGCATTTT.

This clonotype occurred a few times. The rearrangement joins TRBV3-1 to TRBJ1-3, with TRBD1 matching 7 bases. V shed 4 bases and J 8 bases; nucleotides not matched to a gene: 2. Looked up from germline, CDR1 is LGHDT and CDR2 is YNNKEL (reference sequence). The CDR3 runs to 12 residues. The CDR3 coding sequence is TGTGCCAGCAGCCTACAGGGGTACACCATATATTTT. This sequence encodes CASSLQGYTIYF. The variable domain in full, completed from reference TRBV3-1 and TRBJ1-3, reads DTAVSQTPKYLVTQMGNDKSIKCEQNLGHDTMYWYKQDSKKFLKIMFSYNNKELIINETVPNRFSPKSPDKAHLNLHINSLELGDSAVYFCASSLQGYTIYFGEGSWLTVV.

The chain has TRBV29-1 and TRBJ2-1; D ambiguous. CDR3 size: 11 residues. From germline, CDR1 is SQVTM and CDR2 ANQGSEA. The V end was cut by 7 bases, the J end by 4 bases, with 8 bases between. The chain's CDR3 is CSGSWYNEQFF. The DNA for the CDR3 is TGCAGCGGGAGTTGGTACAATGAGCAGTTCTTC.

The chain has TRBV20-1 and TRBJ1-2, with a weak D call TRBD1 (5 bases). The V gene's germline CDR1 is DFQATT and CDR2 SNEGSKA (reference sequence). V dropped 4 bases and J dropped 2 bases, with 11 bases sitting between them. This CDR3 has 13 amino acids. CDR3 in DNA: TGCAGTGCTAAGTTACAGGAGAACTATGGCTACACCTTC. Its translation is CSAKLQENYGYTF.

This clonotype was seen only a few times. The rearrangement uses TRBV29-1 and TRBJ1-1, with 8 bases fitting TRBD1. The germline gives CDR1 SQVTM, CDR2 ANQGSEA. This CDR3 has 16 residues. The CDR3 loop reads CSCGKDRVVRDTEAFF. Written as DNA, the CDR3 is TGCAGTTGTGGGAAGGACAGGGTAGTTAGAGACACTGAAGCTTTCTTT.

This clonotype was detected many times. The V gene is TRBV2, the J gene TRBJ2-3, with 10 bases identical to TRBD2. Trimming removed 2 bases from V and 5 bases from J; junction bases left unmatched: 4. This CDR3 is built from 15 residues. Germline V lookup: CDR1 SNHLY, CDR2 FYNNEI. DNA of the CDR3: TGTGCCAGCAGTGAATGGTCTAGCGGGAGAGATACGCAGTATTTT. Translated: CASSEWSSGRDTQYF.

This clonotype has ten or more counts. The chain employs TRBV5-1 and TRBJ2-3, with a possible D match to TRBD2 (7 bases). Trimming stripped 4 bases from V and 0 bases from J, with 18 bases between. This CDR3 contains 17 residues. Germline CDR1 and CDR2: SGHRS and YFSETQ. The CDR3 loop reads CASSTSGKGGSTDTQYF. DNA for the CDR3: TGCGCCAGCAGCACGAGCGGGAAGGGGGGGAGCACAGATACGCAGTATTTT.

This clonotype was counted a few times. The CDR3 region is CASSQTRGDIQYF. The DNA for the CDR3 is TGTGCCAGCAGCCAGACCCGGGGGGACATTCAGTACTTC. The rearrangement joins TRBV3-1 to TRBJ2-4, with 7 bases matching TRBD2. V trimming: 3 bases; J trimming: 8 bases; junction bases outside the gene matches: 4. The germline V gene has CDR1 LGHDT and CDR2 YNNKEL (reference sequence). The CDR3 has 13 amino acids.

This clonotype was seen repeatedly, ten times or more. This sequence joins TRBV6-1 and TRBJ2-1; 9 nucleotides align to TRBD2. The CDR3 contains 14 residues. The J segment lost 5 bases and the V segment lost 7 bases, leaving 6 bases of the junction unmatched. CDR1 is MNHNS, CDR2 SASEGT, per germline. For the CDR3, the DNA is TGTGCCAGCACTGGGGCTAGCGGGAACAATGAGCAGTTCTTC. Protein: CASTGASGNNEQFF.

The V call is TRBV7-2, the J call TRBJ2-1, with TRBD2 matching 13 bases. The CDR3 is 16 amino acids. V was pared by 5 bases and J by 4 bases, with 5 bases of the junction left unmatched. CDR1 and CDR2 from the germline V gene are SGHTA and FQGNSA. CDR3 protein: CASSAGTSGAYNEQFF. The CDR3 region has the DNA TGTGCCAGCAGCGCCGGGACTAGCGGGGCTTACAATGAGCAGTTCTTC.

This clonotype was counted only a few times. The chain combines TRBV10-3 with TRBJ2-2; a possible D gene is TRBD1 (5 bases). The V gene's germline CDR1 is ENHRY and CDR2 SYGVKD. V lost 3 bases, J lost 4 bases, and 12 bases lay in between. The CDR3 has 15 amino acids. The CDR3 reads CAISEFRAGTGELFF. In nucleotides, the CDR3 is TGTGCCATCAGTGAATTCAGGGCAGGCACCGGGGAGCTGTTTTTT.

This clonotype was observed many times. The chain is built from TRBV18 and TRBJ2-1; D not certain. The germline V gene encodes CDR1 KGHSH and CDR2 LQKENI. This CDR3 is built from 13 residues. The V end was cut by 2 bases, the J end by 1 base, with 3 bases between. The CDR3 here is CASSPMSYNEQFF. The CDR3 DNA reads as TGTGCCAGCTCACCAATGTCCTACAATGAGCAGTTCTTC.

In regard to this clonotype: This CDR3 fails to terminate in the conserved phenylalanine or tryptophan, so it likely reflects a read error. V gene TRBV30 combines with J gene TRBJ1-1; TRBD1 agrees at 8 bases. V lost 1 base and J lost 4; bases outside the gene matches: 5. The length of the CDR3 is 14 residues. Germline CDR1 GTSNPN, CDR2 SVGIG (reference sequence). The CDR3 here is CAWSGVGTGTEAFL. The CDR3 DNA sequence: TGTGCCTGGAGTGGAGTGGGGACAGGCACTGAAGCTTTCCTT.

This clonotype came up many times. The V gene is TRBV5-1, the J gene TRBJ1-1; D not certain. Germline CDR1 reads SGHRS; CDR2 reads YFSETQ. This CDR3 is 16 amino acids long. Trimming pared 4 bases from V and 4 bases from J, leaving 20 bases between. As DNA, the CDR3 is TGCGCCAGCAGCCGTCAGGTACAAGGATCGGGCACTGAAGCTTTCTTT. Its translation: CASSRQVQGSGTEAFF.

This clonotype was observed a few times. The J gene is TRBJ2-1, the V gene TRBV5-1; D may be TRBD1 (6 bases). The CDR3 is 14 amino acids. Germline CDR1 is SGHRS and CDR2 is YFSETQ. V lost 1 base to trimming and J lost 5 bases, with 10 bases between them. The CDR3 protein is CASSLPTGNNEQFF. For the CDR3, the DNA is TGCGCCAGCAGCTTGCCAACAGGGAACAATGAGCAGTTCTTC.

There are many counts of this clonotype. This chain connects TRBV2 to TRBJ2-1; D might be TRBD2 (6 bases). CDR1 and CDR2 from the germline V gene are SNHLY and FYNNEI. This CDR3 has 12 amino acids. The V end lost 8 bases, the J end lost 6 bases, and 11 bases lay between the germline ends. The CDR3 protein is CASEPGGNEQFF. Written as DNA, the CDR3 is TGTGCCAGCGAACCCGGGGGCAATGAGCAGTTCTTC. Full variable domain (rest looked up from reference TRBV2 and TRBJ2-1): EPEVTQTPSHQVTQMGQEVILRCVPISNHLYFYWYRQILGQKVEFLVSFYNNEISEKSEIFDDQFSVERPDGSNFTLKIRSTKLEDSAMYFCASEPGGNEQFFGPGTRLTVL.

Concerning this clonotype: A much larger clone differs from this one at a single base, so this may be a read error. This chain links TRBV7-2 with TRBJ2-7; 8 nucleotides align to TRBD2. CDR1 is SGHTA, CDR2 FQGNSA, per germline. CDR3 length: 18 residues. The CDR3 reads CASSLGARLAGPSYGQYF. The CDR3 DNA is TGTGCCAGCAGCTTAGGGGCGAGGCTAGCGGGTCCTTCCTACGGGCAGTACTTC. Complete variable domain (other parts from reference TRBV7-2 and TRBJ2-7): GAGVSQSPSNKVTEKGKDVELRCDPISGHTALYWYRQSLGQGLEFLIYFQGNSAPDKSGLPSDRFSAERTGGSVSTLTIQRTQQEDSAVYLCASSLGARLAGPSYGQYFGPGTRLTVT.

The chain is built from TRBV6-1 and TRBJ1-5; D possibly corresponds to TRBD1 (5 bases). Trimming shortened V by 6 bases and J by 4 bases, and 16 bases separated the two germline ends. The germline V gene has CDR1 MNHNS and CDR2 SASEGT. The CDR3 has 15 amino acids. Written as DNA, the CDR3 is TGTGCCAGCAGAGAGCCAGCGGGGGGGAATCAGCCCCAGCATTTT. Amino acids: CASREPAGGNQPQHF.

V gene TRBV5-1 combines with J gene TRBJ2-7; the match to TRBD2 covers 11 bases. The CDR3 is made up of 15 amino acids. V lost 4 bases and J lost 4; bases outside the gene matches: 7. The germline gives CDR1 SGHRS, CDR2 YFSETQ. CDR3 sequence (DNA): TGCGCCAGCAGCCCTGCCGGGACTAGCGGATACGAGCAGTACTTC. It translates to CASSPAGTSGYEQYF.

This clonotype has just a few counts. The gene calls are TRBV29-1 and TRBJ2-7; D tentatively reads TRBD1 or TRBD2 (6 bases each). Between the trimmed V and J ends, which lost 3 bases and 4 bases, there was a span of 10 bases. The CDR3 length is 12 residues. Germline assignment: CDR1 SQVTM and CDR2 ANQGSEA. The CDR3 DNA is TGCAGCGTTGATGGGGGGCGGTACGAGCAGTACTTC. Translated: CSVDGGRYEQYF.

About this clonotype: This may be a read error: a much more frequent sequence differs by one nucleotide. This chain joins TRBV12-3 or TRBV12-4 and TRBJ2-2; 8 bases fit TRBD1. The length of the CDR3 is 15 residues. The CDR3 nucleotides are TGTGCCGGCAGTTTGGACAGGGAGAACACCGGGGAGCTGTTTTTT. It translates to CAGSLDRENTGELFF.

This clonotype was recorded a few times. The chain combines TRBV19 with TRBJ2-2; 10 bases are a match to TRBD1. Germline CDR1 LNHDA, CDR2 SQIVND (reference sequence). J was trimmed by 5 bases and V by 2 bases; bases with no gene match: 2. This CDR3 spans 15 amino acids. The CDR3 sequence: CASSITGQGTGELFF. CDR3 nucleotide sequence: TGTGCCAGTAGTATAACGGGACAGGGGACCGGGGAGCTGTTTTTT.

This clonotype has ten or more counts. The chain employs TRBV28 and TRBJ1-6; D is perhaps TRBD1 (6 bases). CDR1 MDHEN and CDR2 SYDVKM come from the germline V gene. The CDR3 is 14 amino acids. V lost 3 bases and J 10 bases, leaving 13 bases between the germline ends. CDR3: CASSFTRGGSPLHF. CDR3 bases: TGTGCCAGCAGTTTTACCAGGGGTGGCTCACCCCTCCACTTT. Full variable domain (remainder filled in from reference TRBV28 and TRBJ1-6): DVKVTQSSRYLVKRTGEKVFLECVQDMDHENMFWYRQDPGLGLRLIYFSYDVKMKEKGDIPEGYSVSREKKERFSLILESASTNQTSMYLCASSFTRGGSPLHFGNGTRLTVT.

Remarks on this clonotype: A much larger clone differs from this one at a single base, so this may be a read error. The chain links TRBV3-1 to TRBJ2-5; D unresolved. CDR3 length: 15 residues. CDR1 and CDR2 (germline): LGHDT, YNNKEL (reference sequence). CDR3 amino acids: CASSQDLVSTEAQYF. CDR3 bases: TGTGCCAGCAGCCAAGATCTGGTTAGCACAGAGGCCCAGTACTTC.

J is TRBJ1-2 and V is TRBV15; maybe TRBD1 (5 bases). This CDR3 has 15 amino acids. Per the germline V gene, CDR1 is LNHNV and CDR2 is YYDKDF (reference sequence). V lost 5 bases to trimming and J lost 0 bases, with 13 bases between them. CDR3 amino acids: CATSVTGATNYGYTF. The CDR3 DNA reads as TGTGCCACCAGCGTCACCGGGGCAACTAACTATGGCTACACCTTC.

In this sample, this clonotype turned up a few times. This chain links TRBV4-1 with TRBJ2-7; a possible D gene is TRBD2 (5 bases). The CDR3 spans 14 residues. CDR1 is MGHRA and CDR2 is YSYEKL in the germline V gene. Deletions cut 0 bases from V and 6 bases from J, with 12 bases between. CDR3 sequence reads: CASSQDQAGGEQYF. CDR3 bases: TGCGCCAGCAGCCAAGATCAGGCCGGAGGCGAGCAGTACTTC.

This clonotype was seen repeatedly, ten times or more. This sequence joins TRBV18 and TRBJ2-7; D might be TRBD2 (5 bases). This CDR3 contains 14 residues. Germline-derived CDR1 and CDR2 are KGHSH and LQKENI. The V and J ends lost 5 bases and 3 bases respectively, with 14 bases between them. The CDR3 region has the DNA TGTGCCAGCTCAGTCACCGGGAAATTCTACGAGCAGTACTTC. Translation: CASSVTGKFYEQYF.

This clonotype has ten or more counts. The V call is TRBV12-3 or TRBV12-4, the J call TRBJ1-1, with D unresolved. Deletions cut 3 bases from V and 1 base from J, with 9 bases between. The CDR3 is made up of 14 amino acids. CDR3 DNA: TGTGCCAGCAGTTTCGGCAAAAAGAACACTGAAGCTTTCTTT. Its translation: CASSFGKKNTEAFF.

This clonotype has a handful of counts. This chain's CDR3 is CATRTGTGYYGYTF. The CDR3 DNA reads TGTGCCACCAGAACGGGAACCGGCTACTATGGCTACACCTTC. The chain employs TRBV15 and TRBJ1-2; D gene uncertain. Germline CDR1 is LNHNV and CDR2 is YYDKDF (reference sequence). This CDR3 is built from 14 residues. The V end lost 6 bases, the J end lost 3 bases, and 14 bases lay between the germline ends. Based on the CDR3 plus reference TRBV15 and TRBJ1-2, the full variable domain is DAMVIQNPRYQVTQFGKPVTLSCSQTLNHNVMYWYQQKSSQAPKLLFHYYDKDFNNEADTPDNFQSRRPNTSFCFLDIRSPGLGDTAMYLCATRTGTGYYGYTFGSGTRLTVV.

This clonotype was counted many times. Here the CDR3 DNA reads TGTGCCAGCAGCGTTAGCCCCCATGGCGGAACCTACGAGCAGTACTTC. Residues: CASSVSPHGGTYEQYF. The chain employs TRBV9 and TRBJ2-7, with D unclear. CDR1 is SGDLS and CDR2 is YYNGEE in the germline V gene. The CDR3 is 16 residues long. Trimming left V 2 bases short and J 2 bases short, with 17 bases between.